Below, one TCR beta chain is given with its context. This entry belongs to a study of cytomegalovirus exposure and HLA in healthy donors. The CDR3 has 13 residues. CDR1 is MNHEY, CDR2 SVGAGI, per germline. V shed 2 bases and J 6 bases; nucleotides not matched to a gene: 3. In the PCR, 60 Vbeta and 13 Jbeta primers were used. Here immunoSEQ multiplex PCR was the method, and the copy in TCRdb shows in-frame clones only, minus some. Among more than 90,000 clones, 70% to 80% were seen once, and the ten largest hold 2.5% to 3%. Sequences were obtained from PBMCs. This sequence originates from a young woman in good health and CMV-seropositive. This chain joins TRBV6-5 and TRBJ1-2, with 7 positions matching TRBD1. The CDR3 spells CASSYGTVNGYTF. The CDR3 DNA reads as TGTGCCAGCAGTTACGGGACAGTTAATGGCTACACCTTC.